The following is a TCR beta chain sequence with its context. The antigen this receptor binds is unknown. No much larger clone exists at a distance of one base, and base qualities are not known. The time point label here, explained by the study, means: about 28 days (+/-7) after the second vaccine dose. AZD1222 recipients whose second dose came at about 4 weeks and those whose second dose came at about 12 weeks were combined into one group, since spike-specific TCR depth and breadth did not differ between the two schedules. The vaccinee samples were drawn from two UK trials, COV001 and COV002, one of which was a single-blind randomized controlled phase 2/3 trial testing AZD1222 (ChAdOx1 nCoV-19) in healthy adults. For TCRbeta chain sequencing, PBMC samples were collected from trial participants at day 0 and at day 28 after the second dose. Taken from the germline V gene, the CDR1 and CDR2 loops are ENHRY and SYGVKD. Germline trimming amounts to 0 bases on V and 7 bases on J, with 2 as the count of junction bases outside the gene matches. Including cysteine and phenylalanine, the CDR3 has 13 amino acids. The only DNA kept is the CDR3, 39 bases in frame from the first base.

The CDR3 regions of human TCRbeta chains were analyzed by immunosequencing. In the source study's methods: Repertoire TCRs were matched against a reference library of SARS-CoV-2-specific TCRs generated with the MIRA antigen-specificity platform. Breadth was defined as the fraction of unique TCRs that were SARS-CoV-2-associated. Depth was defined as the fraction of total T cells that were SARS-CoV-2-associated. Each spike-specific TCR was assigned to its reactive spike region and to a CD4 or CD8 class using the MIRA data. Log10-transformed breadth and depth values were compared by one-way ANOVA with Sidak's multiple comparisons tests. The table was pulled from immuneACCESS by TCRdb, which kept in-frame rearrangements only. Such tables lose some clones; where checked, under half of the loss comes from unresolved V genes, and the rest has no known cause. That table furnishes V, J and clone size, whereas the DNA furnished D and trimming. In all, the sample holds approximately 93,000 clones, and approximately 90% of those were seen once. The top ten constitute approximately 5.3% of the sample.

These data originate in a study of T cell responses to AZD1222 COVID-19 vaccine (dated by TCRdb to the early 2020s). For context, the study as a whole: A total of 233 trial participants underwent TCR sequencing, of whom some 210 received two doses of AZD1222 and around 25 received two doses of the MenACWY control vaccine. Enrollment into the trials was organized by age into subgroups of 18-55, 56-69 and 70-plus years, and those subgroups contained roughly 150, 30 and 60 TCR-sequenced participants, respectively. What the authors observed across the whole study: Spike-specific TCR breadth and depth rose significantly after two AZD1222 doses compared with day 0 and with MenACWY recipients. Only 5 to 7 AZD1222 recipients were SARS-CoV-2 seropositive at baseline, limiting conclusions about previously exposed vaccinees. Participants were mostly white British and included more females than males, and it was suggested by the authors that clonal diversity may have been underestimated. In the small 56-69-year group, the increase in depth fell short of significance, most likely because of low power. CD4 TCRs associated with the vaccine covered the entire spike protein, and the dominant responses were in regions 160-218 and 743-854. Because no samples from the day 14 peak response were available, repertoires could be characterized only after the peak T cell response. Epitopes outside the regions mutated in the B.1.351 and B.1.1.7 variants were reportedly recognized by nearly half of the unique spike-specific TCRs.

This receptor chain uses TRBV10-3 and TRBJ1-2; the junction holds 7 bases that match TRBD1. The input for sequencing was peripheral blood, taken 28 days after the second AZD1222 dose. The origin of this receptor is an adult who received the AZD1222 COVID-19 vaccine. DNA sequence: TGTGCCATCAGTGAGTCTAAGGGGGCTGGCTACACCTTC. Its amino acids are CAISESKGAGYTF.